The entry below describes one T cell receptor (beta chain). Its target is unknown. This entry belongs to a study of T cell responses to AZD1222 COVID-19 vaccine. General study findings and limits: Spike-specific TCR breadth and depth both grew after two AZD1222 doses. Seropositive status at baseline applied to only a handful of AZD1222 recipients.

Measured with immunoSEQ multiplex PCR; TCRdb has only the in-frame clones, and not every one. Seen here are tens of thousands of clones, approximately 86% observed once, and the top ten hold over 15%. CDR1 is SGHTA, CDR2 FQGNSA, per germline. The CDR3 runs 17 residues. V was shortened by 8 bases and J by 4 bases, with 26 bases between the two germline ends. The origin of this receptor is an adult in good health. Sequencing was performed on peripheral blood, taken on day 0 of AZD1222 vaccination. The rearrangement joins TRBV7-2 to TRBJ1-2; D gene unclear. CDR3 amino acids: CASGSGDTEVEIYGYTF. CDR3 DNA: TGTGCCAGCGGGTCCGGAGACACGGAGGTAGAAATCTATGGCTACACCTTC. Drawing the rest from reference TRBV7-2 and TRBJ1-2, the complete variable domain is GAGVSQSPSNKVTEKGKDVELRCDPISGHTALYWYRQSLGQGLEFLIYFQGNSAPDKSGLPSDRFSAERTGGSVSTLTIQRTQQEDSAVYLCASGSGDTEVEIYGYTFGSGTRLTVV.